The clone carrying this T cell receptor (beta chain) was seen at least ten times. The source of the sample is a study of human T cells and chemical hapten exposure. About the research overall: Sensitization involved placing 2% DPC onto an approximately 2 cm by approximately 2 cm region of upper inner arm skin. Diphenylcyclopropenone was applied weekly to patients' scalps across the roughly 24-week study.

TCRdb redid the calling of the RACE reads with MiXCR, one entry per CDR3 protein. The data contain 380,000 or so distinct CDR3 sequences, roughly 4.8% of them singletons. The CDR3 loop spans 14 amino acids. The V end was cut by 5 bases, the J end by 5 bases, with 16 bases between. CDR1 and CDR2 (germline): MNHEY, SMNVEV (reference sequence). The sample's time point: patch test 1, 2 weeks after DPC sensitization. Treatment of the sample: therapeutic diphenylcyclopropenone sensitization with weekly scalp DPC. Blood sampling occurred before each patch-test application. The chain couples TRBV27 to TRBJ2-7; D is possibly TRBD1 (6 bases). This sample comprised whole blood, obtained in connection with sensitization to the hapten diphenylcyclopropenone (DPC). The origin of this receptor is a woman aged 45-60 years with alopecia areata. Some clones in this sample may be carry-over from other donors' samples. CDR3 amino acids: CASSPRVRGHEQYF. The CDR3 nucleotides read TGTGCCAGCAGTCCCCGTGTCAGGGGCCACGAGCAGTACTTC.